A selection of T cell receptor beta chains follows, all from one sample in a study of blood T cell repertoires in COVID-19. TCRdb's copy holds only in-frame clones and misses some; the assay was immunoSEQ multiplex PCR. The table records about 370,000 clones, 80% to 90% of them present only once. Sequenced material: PBMCs or T cells enriched from blood (not recorded which). The receptors come from a young man who had recovered from COVID-19. Each CDR3 is given with its conserved first and last residue. The D gene is left open where the match is weak. Some rows mark clone size as missing; the rest say once, few, many or name a class of expanded clone.

j_call | v_call | clone_size | d_call | cdr3_aa | cdr3_nt
TRBJ2-7 | TRBV14 | once | TRBD1 | CASSHLPRTGGPYEQYF | TGTGCCAGCAGCCATCTCCCCCGGACAGGGGGACCCTACGAGCAGTACTTC
TRBJ1-2 | TRBV3-1/TRBV3-2 | NA | NA | CASSRGGTFGYTF | TGTGCCAGCAGCCGAGGAGGGACCTTTGGCTACACCTTC
TRBJ2-3 | TRBV7-9 | NA | TRBD2 | CASSLGLRGSTDTQYF | TGTGCCAGCAGCTTAGGGTTGCGGGGGAGCACAGATACGCAGTATTTT
TRBJ2-5 | TRBV20-1 | NA | NA | CSASSAGTQETQYF | TGCAGTGCTAGTTCGGCGGGAACCCAAGAGACCCAGTACTTC
TRBJ2-6 | TRBV15 | NA | NA | CATSRDQGYEGTF | TGTGCCACCAGCAGAGACCAGGGGTACGAAGGGACTTTC
TRBJ2-7 | TRBV5-6 | NA | NA | CASSFGRKEREQYF | TGTGCCAGCAGCTTTGGCCGGAAGGAGAGAGAGCAGTACTTC
TRBJ1-6 | TRBV24-1 | once | NA | CATSDLPYTEISYNSPLHF | TGTGCCACCAGTGATTTGCCGTACACAGAGATCTCCTATAATTCACCCCTCCACTTT
TRBJ1-4 | TRBV7-2 | NA | NA | CASSSEYRAHNEKLFF | TGTGCCAGCAGCTCTGAGTACAGGGCCCATAATGAAAAACTGTTTTTT
TRBJ2-1 | TRBV2 | NA | TRBD1 | CASSFRGRRLDEQFF | TGTGCCAGCAGTTTCAGGGGGCGGAGATTAGATGAGCAGTTCTTC
TRBJ2-7 | TRBV28 | NA | NA | CASSLFFYQDSSYEQYF | TGTGCCAGCAGTTTGTTTTTCTATCAGGACAGCTCCTACGAGCAGTACTTC
TRBJ2-7 | TRBV13 | NA | TRBD2 | CASSLAGETYEQYF | TGTGCCAGCAGCTTGGCGGGGGAGACCTACGAGCAGTACTTC
TRBJ2-7 | TRBV7-2 | NA | NA | CASSLDRVSYEQYF | TGTGCCAGCAGCTTGGATCGGGTCTCCTACGAGCAGTACTTC
TRBJ1-1 | TRBV27 | once | NA | CASRGDLRHTEAFF | TGTGCCAGCAGGGGGGACTTACGACACACTGAAGCTTTCTTT
TRBJ2-3 | TRBV2 | few | TRBD2 | CASRESPSSGREGTQYF | TGTGCCAGCAGGGAGTCCCCCTCATCCGGGAGGGAGGGTACGCAGTATTTT
TRBJ2-7 | TRBV3-1/TRBV3-2 | NA | NA | CASSLRDTTYEQYF | TGTGCCAGCAGCCTCAGGGACACGACCTACGAGCAGTACTTC
TRBJ2-7 | TRBV19 | NA | TRBD2 | CASSDGAGATYEQYF | TGTGCCAGTAGTGATGGAGCGGGGGCAACCTACGAGCAGTACTTC